These 13 T cell receptor beta chains originate from one sample sequenced in a study of shared T cell receptors in the human thymus. Method: immunoSEQ multiplex PCR; TCRdb's copy keeps in-frame clones and lacks some. The sample includes about 660,000 clones, approximately 88% of them seen just once. These data were likewise used in another study, on human thymus T cells.

Sequences were obtained from thymocytes. Every receptor here comes from a boy under two years old with a congenital heart defect.

This clone was seen once. This chain connects TRBV15 to TRBJ2-5; perhaps TRBD1 as D (6 bases). Germline-derived CDR1 and CDR2 are LNHNV and YYDKDF (reference sequence). Trimming removed 6 bases at V and 5 bases at J, with 13 bases between. The CDR3 extends over 13 amino acids. In nucleotides, the CDR3 is TGTGCCACCAGTTCTGGACAGTGGGAGACCCAGTACTTC. The encoded protein is CATSSGQWETQYF.

The rearrangement joins TRBV5-4 to TRBJ1-2, with a possible D match to TRBD1 (5 bases). Germline CDR1 SGHNT, CDR2 YYREEE (reference sequence). Trimming shortened V by 2 bases and J by 2 bases, and 16 bases separated the two germline ends. The CDR3 runs to 16 residues. This chain's CDR3 is CASSLVAGGGNYGYTF. The CDR3 coding sequence is TGTGCCAGCAGCTTAGTGGCCGGGGGAGGGAACTATGGCTACACCTTC.

This clone was recorded once. The V call is TRBV28, the J call TRBJ1-3; D gene uncertain. This CDR3 is 12 amino acids long. V was shortened by 5 bases and J by 4 bases, with 6 bases between the two germline ends. CDR1 is MDHEN and CDR2 is SYDVKM in the germline V gene. The CDR3 region has the DNA TGTGCCAGCAGTCCACAAGGAAACACCATATATTTT. Translated: CASSPQGNTIYF.

This chain joins TRBV2 and TRBJ2-1, with D tentatively TRBD2 (7 bases). CDR3 length equals 15 residues. Per the germline V gene, CDR1 is SNHLY and CDR2 is FYNNEI. V lost 6 bases and J lost 5, with 17 bases in between. The CDR3 spells CASRDLGGGHNEQFF. The CDR3 nucleotides read TGTGCCAGCAGAGACCTAGGGGGGGGACACAATGAGCAGTTCTTC.

There are a few counts of this clone. The J gene is TRBJ1-1, the V gene TRBV5-6; D unresolved. Deletions cut 1 base from V and 1 base from J, with 11 bases between. From germline, CDR1 is SGHDT and CDR2 YYEEEE. The CDR3 loop spans 15 amino acids. CDR3 in DNA: TGTGCCAGCAGCTTGACAAAACACCCGAACACTGAAGCTTTCTTT. Translated: CASSLTKHPNTEAFF.

The chain carries TRBV5-1 and TRBJ1-4; no reliable D call. Per the germline V gene, CDR1 is SGHRS and CDR2 is YFSETQ. The CDR3 loop spans 14 amino acids. The V end lost 0 bases, the J end lost 6 bases, and 9 bases lay between the germline ends. Here the CDR3 DNA reads TGCGCCAGCAGCTTGGACGGGTGGGATGAAAAACTGTTTTTT. Its translation: CASSLDGWDEKLFF.

This chain connects TRBV27 to TRBJ2-7; possibly TRBD1 for D (6 bases). CDR3 length equals 15 residues. Germline lookup yields CDR1 MNHEY and CDR2 SMNVEV (reference sequence). The V and J ends lost 4 bases and 2 bases respectively, with 15 bases between them. The CDR3: CASSSPGHTTYEQYF. DNA for the CDR3: TGTGCCAGCAGTTCACCGGGACATACGACCTACGAGCAGTACTTC.

This clone is a singleton in its sample. V usage is TRBV27 and J usage is TRBJ1-2, with unresolved D. CDR1 is MNHEY and CDR2 is SMNVEV in the germline V gene (reference sequence). The V end lost 3 bases, the J end lost 3 bases, and 8 bases lay between the germline ends. The CDR3 is 13 residues long. The CDR3 region is CASSFGTDYGYTF. The CDR3 DNA is TGTGCCAGCAGTTTTGGCACAGACTATGGCTACACCTTC.

The chain joins TRBV7-9 to TRBJ2-7, with D possibly TRBD2 on 6 matching bases. The CDR3 is 15 amino acids. CDR1 is SEHNR, CDR2 FQNEAQ, per germline (reference sequence). The ends were cut back, 1 base at V and 0 bases at J, with 10 bases in the middle. CDR3 in amino acids: CASSLGRRGSYEQYF. CDR3 sequence (DNA): TGTGCCAGCAGCTTAGGCCGGAGGGGCTCCTACGAGCAGTACTTC.

The rearrangement joins TRBV6-1 to TRBJ1-1; 7 bases are shared with TRBD1. With V trimmed by 9 bases and J by 4 bases, 14 bases remained unmatched. This CDR3 has 15 amino acids. Germline V gene data show CDR1 as MNHNS and CDR2 as SASEGT. The CDR3 DNA is TGTGCCAGTCGCGACAGGGTCGGTTGGCCCACTGAAGCTTTCTTT. Protein sequence: CASRDRVGWPTEAFF.

The V gene is TRBV6-5, the J gene TRBJ1-1; D is unresolved. Germline assignment: CDR1 MNHEY and CDR2 SVGAGI. This CDR3 comprises 14 residues. Trimming cost V 3 bases and J 4 bases, with 12 bases left between them. The CDR3 reads CASSYRGGGTEAFF. CDR3 bases: TGTGCCAGCAGTTATCGCGGAGGTGGCACTGAAGCTTTCTTT.

The CDR3 loop is CASSPGTGEIRTRITDTQYF. The CDR3 DNA sequence: TGTGCCAGCAGCCCAGGGACAGGGGAAATTCGGACTAGGATAACAGATACGCAGTATTTT. V is TRBV4-2 and J is TRBJ2-3, with 10 bases fitting TRBD1. The CDR3 totals 20 residues. CDR1 LGHNA and CDR2 YNFKEQ come from the germline V gene. V shed 4 bases, J shed 3 bases, and the junction held 19 bases outside the gene matches.

The chain has TRBV7-9 and TRBJ2-2; D is ambiguous. Germline loops: CDR1 SEHNR, CDR2 FQNEAQ (reference sequence). Deletions cut 2 bases from V and 3 bases from J, with 7 bases between. The CDR3 runs 14 residues. The CDR3 region has the DNA TGTGCCAGCAGCTTACTCGTAGACACCGGGGAGCTGTTTTTT. Translating gives CASSLLVDTGELFF.